This T cell receptor beta chain was captured by sequencing in a study of early T cells in non-severe SARS-CoV-2 infection (dated by TCRdb to the early 2020s). A note on the overall study: Because TCR sequencing was done on bulk RNA from unsorted whole blood, the alpha and beta chains could not be paired.

A case-control design nested within a healthcare worker cohort in London, UK, was used, with weekly nasopharyngeal swab PCR tests and blood sampling performed. Healthcare workers were enrolled in the week of the UK lockdown, from 23 to 31 March 2020, and were followed every week for up to about 16 weeks. Receptor amplification or capture employed 5' RACE. Sequencing relied on a NextSeq 500. To correct for sequencing error and PCR bias, the TCR library protocol tagged individual cDNA molecules with unique molecular identifiers. Sequencing covered both TCR alpha and beta chains, and within each sample the abundances of alpha and beta sequences were tightly co-correlated. Turning to the authors' computational methods: Decombinator V4 was used to annotate TCR sequences for V gene, J gene and CDR3. Expanded TCRs were defined as changing significantly between any two time points under a Poisson model with p below 0.0001. TCR abundances were normalised to the total number of TCRs sequenced in each sample and reported as counts per million. TRAV1-2 paired with TRAJ12, TRAJ20 or TRAJ33 defined MAIT TCRs, while TRAV10 paired with TRAJ18 defined iNKT TCRs. A search of VDJdb, accessed on 1 November 2021, was run for TCRs annotated to CMV, EBV and SARS-CoV-2, with TCRs annotated for multiple antigens excluded. TCRdb reprocessing: public reads trimmed at Q25 with fastp, clones called with MiXCR, in-frame beta chains kept. Every entry covers one CDR3 protein and lists the most common genes and DNA from its rows. The V and J calls follow TCRdb's processing rather than the paper's. The sample profile shows tens of thousands of distinct CDR3 sequences; over 9.5% of them were found once. The ten largest clones capture 4.5% to 6% of the sample.

What the authors observed across the whole study: VDJdb matching was skewed toward anti-spike CD8 responses, so virus-specific expansions were likely underestimated and private and CD4 specificities were missed.

A few counts support this clonotype. Its antigen is still unknown. There are no base qualities to consult, and no much larger clone falls within one base. There are 14 amino acids in the CDR3, from cysteine to phenylalanine inclusive. Just CDR3 DNA is preserved here, 42 bases in frame from base 1. CDR1 and CDR2 are drawn from the germline V gene: SGHRS, YFSETQ. V sheds 5 bases and J sheds 3 bases, leaving 14 bases between their ends. The clonotype comes from an adult who was a healthcare worker with PCR-confirmed SARS-CoV-2 infection or an uninfected control (not recorded which). Material for sequencing was whole blood. The chain is encoded by TRBV5-1 joined to TRBJ1-1; possibly the D gene is TRBD1, per 6 matching bases. The base sequence is TGCGCCAGCAGAACGGGACAACCTTACACTGAAGCTTTCTTT. It codes for CASRTGQPYTEAFF. Where the CDR3 stops, the reference TRBV5-1 and TRBJ1-1 genes take over; the full variable domain is KAGVTQTPRYLIKTRGQQVTLSCSPISGHRSVSWYQQTPGQGLQFLFEYFSETQRNKGNFPGRFSGRQFSNSRSEMNVSTLELGDSALYLCASRTGQPYTEAFFGQGTRLTVV.